This T cell receptor beta chain is drawn from a study of blood T cell repertoires in COVID-19 (dated by TCRdb to the early 2020s). In terms of the full investigation: Samples from collaborators originated in the United States, Italy and Spain and spanned both the acute and convalescent phases of COVID-19. Nearly every sample came with metadata listing a de-identified subject ID, COVID-19 status, age in years and sex. The repertoires were made available in a free public database intended to serve as a resource for research on the immune response to SARS-CoV-2. Where HLA class I and class II types were available, the types were taken from metadata supplied by the sample provider, not from assay-based typing. The prospective study material was composed of cDNA or gDNA derived from T cells, B-cell-depleted T cells, or PBMCs. Deeply sampled blood TCRbeta repertoires from subjects exposed to, actively infected with, or recovered from COVID-19 were included in the dataset. The samples were drawn from two sources: the first 160 participants of the ongoing ImmuneRACE study, and some 1,300 subjects contributed by 6 global collaborators.

TCRbeta CDR3 regions were amplified from genomic DNA by means of the immunoSEQ Assay, a bias-controlled multiplex PCR. In the authors' own workflow: Within the assay, amplification of reference gene primers was used to estimate how many nucleated cells each sample contained. To quantify the absolute abundance of each unique TCRbeta CDR3 rearrangement, sequence reads were collapsed and filtered. For each sample, productive Simpson clonality was calculated by taking the square root of Simpson's diversity index across productive rearrangements. In TCRdb, the immuneACCESS table is reduced to in-frame sequences with V and J assigned. These tables do not hold every clone; where another copy was compared, an unresolved V gene accounts for under half, and the others remain unexplained. For V, J and clone size, that table is used; D and trimming come from the DNA. This sample has around 220,000 clones in its table, and 70% to 90% of those were observed once. The ten biggest clones cover around 1.5% of the sample.

V and J are trimmed by 5 bases and 6 bases, and the gene matches miss 6 bases of the junction. CDR1 and CDR2 are drawn from the germline V gene (reference sequence): SSHAT, FNYEAQ. CDR3 length: 15 amino acids, cysteine to phenylalanine. The entry retains the CDR3 DNA only, 45 bases that are in frame from base 1. Study-level results and caveats: The amount of clinical and demographic metadata varied by source and participant and was provided uncurated.

Whole blood was collected in K2EDTA tubes by collaborating institutions according to the institutions' own protocols. For TCRbeta analysis, collaborators shipped samples as frozen whole blood, isolated PBMCs, or DNA extracted from either of those sample types. For this clone: What this receptor recognizes is not known. Qualities for individual bases were not recorded, and no much larger clone is one base off.

The specimen sequenced was peripheral blood. This sequence uses TRBV7-7 and TRBJ2-2, with TRBD2 matching 10 junction bases. The clonotype comes from a man aged 18 to 30 with active or convalescent COVID-19. The nucleotide sequence reads TGTGCCAGCAGCCCGCTAGCGGGAGCGTCCGGGGAGCTGTTTTTT. Its coded protein is CASSPLAGASGELFF.